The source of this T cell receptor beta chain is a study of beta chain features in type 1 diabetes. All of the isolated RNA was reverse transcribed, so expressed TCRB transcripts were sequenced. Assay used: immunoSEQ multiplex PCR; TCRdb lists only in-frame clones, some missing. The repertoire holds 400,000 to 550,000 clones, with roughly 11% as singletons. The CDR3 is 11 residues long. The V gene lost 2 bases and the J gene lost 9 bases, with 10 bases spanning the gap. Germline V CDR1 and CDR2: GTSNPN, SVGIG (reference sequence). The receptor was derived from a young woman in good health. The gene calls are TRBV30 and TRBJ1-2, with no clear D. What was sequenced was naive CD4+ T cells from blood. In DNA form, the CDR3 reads TGTGCCTGGAGTTCCCCGCCTCGCTACACCTTC. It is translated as CAWSSPPRYTF.